This T cell receptor (beta chain) was sequenced during a study of Ad26.COV2.S vaccination and SARS-CoV-2 variants. Study details: Donor was one of the participants in the Ad26.COV2.S arm of the COV1001 trial. Ad26.COV2.S, an intramuscular injection, was given once or twice 56 days apart.

Overall study results and limits: Comparability of non-spike TCR breadth was observed across vaccine and placebo recipients.

Comment on this clone: Its antigen is currently unknown.

Clones were sequenced by immunoSEQ multiplex PCR, and TCRdb holds only the in-frame ones, with some missing. The table shows about 380,000 clones, with about four fifths occurring only once. V lost 2 bases and J lost 5, with 13 bases in between. The V gene's germline CDR1 is SGHNT and CDR2 YYREEE (reference sequence). This CDR3 comprises 14 residues. The treatment was: about 20 received Ad26.COV2.S at low or high dose, single or two shots; several received placebo; per-sample allocation not given. Day 63 after the first vaccine or placebo injection was the time point for sampling. The shot given was an Ad26 vector that makes Wuhan-strain SARS-CoV-2 spike.

This specimen was peripheral blood, taken in a trial of Ad26.COV2.S vaccine versus placebo. J is TRBJ2-5 and V is TRBV5-4, with TRBD2 as a possible D gene (5 bases). This clonotype was sampled from a person between 18 and 65 years old who received the Ad26.COV2.S COVID-19 vaccine or a placebo. CDR3 amino acids: CASSFPDSRETQYF. CDR3 sequence (DNA): TGTGCCAGCAGCTTTCCGGACTCCCGGGAGACCCAGTACTTC.